One and the same sample provided the 27 T cell receptor beta chains below, sequenced in a study of T cell responses to AZD1222 COVID-19 vaccine. The assay was immunoSEQ multiplex PCR, and TCRdb's table has in-frame clones only and misses some. The repertoire holds under 90,000 clones, with 80% to 90% as singletons. The material was peripheral blood, obtained 28 days after the second AZD1222 dose. The receptors derive from an adult who received the AZD1222 COVID-19 vaccine.

This clone occurred once. The chain joins TRBV5-8 to TRBJ1-1; D not certain. CDR3 length: 13 residues. Trimming removed 1 base at V and 2 bases at J, with 6 bases between. Per the germline V gene, CDR1 is SGHTS and CDR2 is YDEGEE. CDR3 nucleotides: TGTGCCAGCAGCTTGTGGGTTAACACTGAAGCTTTCTTT. It is translated as CASSLWVNTEAFF.

The rearrangement links TRBV7-9 to TRBJ1-1, with D unclear. This CDR3 comprises 14 residues. Germline V gene lookup returns CDR1 SEHNR and CDR2 FQNEAQ (reference sequence). Trimming took off 3 bases at V and 3 bases at J, with 11 bases between the two ends. The CDR3 sequence is CASSFPLRYTEAFF. The CDR3 DNA follows: TGTGCCAGCAGCTTCCCCCTAAGGTACACTGAAGCTTTCTTT.

As for this clone: One end of the junction is discordant with germline, which a read error may explain. Other DNA sequences within the sample encode an identical CDR3. J is TRBJ1-6 and V is TRBV4-2; TRBD1 matches 7 bases. Germline CDR1 LGHNA, CDR2 YNFKEQ. The CDR3 has 14 amino acids. CDR3 nucleotide sequence: TGTGCTAGCAGCCAAGGGACAGAAAATTCACCCCTCCACTTT. Amino acids: CASSQGTENSPLHF.

This chain's CDR3 is CASGDVRNEAFF. CDR3 in DNA: TGTGCCAGCGGAGACGTGCGAAATGAAGCTTTCTTT. J is TRBJ1-1 and V is TRBV27; no definite D call. CDR1 is MNHEY, CDR2 SMNVEV, per germline (reference sequence). Trimming stripped 8 bases from V and 7 bases from J, with 14 bases between. The CDR3 has 12 residues.

V gene TRBV28 combines with J gene TRBJ2-7, with D maybe TRBD2 (6 bases). Looked up from germline, CDR1 is MDHEN and CDR2 is SYDVKM. V lost 6 bases and J lost 5, with 17 bases in between. The CDR3 is 14 amino acids. The chain's CDR3 is CASSHGGSLHEQYF. The CDR3 DNA reads as TGTGCCAGCAGCCATGGAGGGAGTCTCCACGAGCAGTACTTC.

The CDR3 loop reads CASSQQGGDFYEQYF. CDR3 coding DNA: TGTGCCAGCAGCCAGCAGGGGGGGGACTTCTACGAGCAGTACTTC. This chain uses TRBV3-1 (or the pseudogene TRBV3-2) with TRBJ2-7; D could derive from TRBD1 or TRBD2 (7 bases each). CDR1 LGHDT and CDR2 YNNKEL come from the germline V gene (reference sequence). Trimming removed 3 bases at V and 3 bases at J, with 15 bases between. This CDR3 spans 15 amino acids.

CDR3 nucleotide sequence: TGTGCCAGCAGCCGGACAGTCTTGGATGAGCAGTTCTTC. This encodes CASSRTVLDEQFF. The chain links TRBV7-9 to TRBJ2-1, with D possibly matching TRBD1 (6 bases). V lost 5 bases and J 8 bases, leaving 13 bases between the germline ends. The CDR3 consists of 13 residues. Germline V CDR1 and CDR2: SEHNR, FQNEAQ (reference sequence).

V and J are TRBV6-5 and TRBJ1-1, with D perhaps matching TRBD1 (5 bases). Germline V gene sequence: CDR1 MNHEY, CDR2 SVGAGI. V was pared by 7 bases and J by 4 bases, with 13 bases between. CDR3 length: 13 amino acids. CDR3 region: CASIKPGSTEAFF. In nucleotides, the CDR3 is TGTGCCAGCATCAAGCCAGGGAGCACTGAAGCTTTCTTT.

V is TRBV5-1 and J is TRBJ2-2; 9 bases map to TRBD1. Germline CDR1 SGHRS, CDR2 YFSETQ. V lost 2 bases, J lost 1 base, and 3 bases stayed unmatched. There are 16 residues in the CDR3. The CDR3 protein is CASSLMGQGNTGELFF. The CDR3 DNA reads as TGCGCCAGCAGCTTAATGGGACAGGGGAACACCGGGGAGCTGTTTTTT.

The rearrangement links TRBV10-3 to TRBJ1-5; D possibly corresponds to TRBD1 (6 bases). This CDR3 has 15 amino acids. V lost 4 bases to trimming and J lost 4 bases, with 14 bases between them. CDR1 and CDR2 from the germline V gene are ENHRY and SYGVKD. Written as DNA, the CDR3 is TGTGCCATCAGTGCAGGGGTCGGTCTAAATCAGCCCCAGCATTTT. Translation: CAISAGVGLNQPQHF.

This clone was detected only once. The chain employs TRBV11-2 and TRBJ2-6; the D gene is possibly TRBD1 (6 bases). This CDR3 comprises 17 residues. CDR1 and CDR2 from the germline V gene are SGHAT and FQNNGV. V was trimmed by 5 bases and J by 0 bases, leaving 14 bases between them. The CDR3 sequence is CASSHLGGASGANVLTF. The CDR3 bases are TGTGCCAGCAGCCACCTTGGGGGCGCCTCTGGGGCCAACGTCCTGACTTTC.

This clone was seen a few times. This rearrangement joins TRBV27 to TRBJ2-6, with D uncertain. Germline loops: CDR1 MNHEY, CDR2 SMNVEV (reference sequence). The V end lost 4 bases, the J end lost 0 bases, and 4 bases lay between the germline ends. The CDR3 is 14 amino acids. Written as DNA, the CDR3 is TGTGCCAGCAGTTCGGTCTCTGGGGCCAACGTCCTGACTTTC. Translation: CASSSVSGANVLTF.

A word on this clone: Other DNA sequences within the sample encode an identical CDR3. The V and J genes are TRBV3-1 (or the pseudogene TRBV3-2) and TRBJ2-7; the D gene is possibly TRBD2 (6 bases). Trimming removed 1 base at V and 4 bases at J, with 8 bases between. Germline CDR1 LGHDT, CDR2 YNNKEL (reference sequence). The CDR3 runs to 13 residues. CDR3 sequence: CASSQVGGYEQYF. CDR3 in DNA: TGTGCCAGCAGCCAAGTCGGGGGTTACGAGCAGTACTTC.

This clone appeared a few times. The chain uses TRBV11-2 and TRBJ1-1, with a weak D call TRBD1 (6 bases). Trimming removed 5 bases at V and 4 bases at J, with 17 bases between. This CDR3 has 15 residues. The germline V gene encodes CDR1 SGHAT and CDR2 FQNNGV. Here the CDR3 reads CASSVVGGQGTEAFF. The CDR3, as DNA: TGTGCCAGCAGCGTGGTAGGGGGGCAGGGCACTGAAGCTTTCTTT.

To note about this clone: The sample holds other DNA sequences that translate to the same CDR3. DNA for the CDR3: TGTGCCAGCAGCTTAGGACAGAGTTACGAGCAGTACTTC. Translating gives CASSLGQSYEQYF. The gene calls are TRBV11-2 and TRBJ2-7; D is perhaps TRBD1 (5 bases). V lost 1 base to trimming and J lost 4 bases, with 8 bases between them. Germline CDR1 reads SGHAT; CDR2 reads FQNNGV. The CDR3 is made up of 13 amino acids.

This clone has more than one count but fewer than ten. The chain has TRBV6-5 and TRBJ2-7; 11 bases fit TRBD1. The CDR3 length is 14 residues. The V segment lost 6 bases and the J segment 6 bases; nucleotides outside the gene matches: 7. Germline V gene lookup returns CDR1 MNHEY and CDR2 SVGAGI. CDR3 nucleotides: TGTGCCAGCAGAGGGGACAGGGGGTGGGGCGAGCAGTACTTC. Protein sequence: CASRGDRGWGEQYF.

This chain connects TRBV12-5 to TRBJ2-1; D gene uncertain. This CDR3 contains 11 residues. CDR1 and CDR2 (germline): LGHNT, FRNRAP. With 6 bases removed from V and 4 bases from J, the gap between germline ends came to 4 bases. The CDR3 protein is CASGQYNEQFF. The CDR3 DNA follows: TGTGCTAGTGGCCAATACAATGAGCAGTTCTTC.

The rearrangement links TRBV7-3 to TRBJ2-1; 7 positions match TRBD2. This CDR3 has 15 residues. The ends lost 1 base at V and 4 bases at J; junction bases unmatched: 4. Per the germline V gene, CDR1 is SGHTA and CDR2 is FQGTGA. CDR3 sequence (DNA): TGTGCCAGCAGCTTAAAGGCGGGACTATACAATGAGCAGTTCTTC. It specifies CASSLKAGLYNEQFF.

The rearrangement uses TRBV6-6 and TRBJ2-1; 13 positions match TRBD2. The CDR3 covers 17 residues. Germline V gives CDR1 MNHNY, CDR2 SVGAGI (reference sequence). With V trimmed by 5 bases and J by 6 bases, 10 bases remained unmatched. CDR3 DNA sequence: TGTGCCAGCAGTCAAAGGACTAGCGGGGGAGTAAGCAATGAGCAGTTCTTC. Its protein is CASSQRTSGGVSNEQFF.

The DNA of the CDR3 is TGTGCCACCAGCAGAGATCCGCGGGAGACCCAGTACTTC. Translated, it gives CATSRDPRETQYF. This rearrangement joins TRBV15 to TRBJ2-5; no reliable D call. The CDR3 covers 13 residues. The ends were cut back, 0 bases at V and 5 bases at J, with 7 bases in the middle. Germline loops: CDR1 LNHNV, CDR2 YYDKDF (reference sequence).

The chain joins TRBV7-8 to TRBJ2-1; unclear D gene. CDR3 length equals 11 residues. The V and J ends lost 8 bases and 9 bases respectively, with 11 bases between them. The germline CDR1 and CDR2 sequences are SGHVS and FQNEAQ. The CDR3 sequence: CASSSHSEQFF. The CDR3 region has the DNA TGTGCCAGCTCGTCCCACTCTGAGCAGTTCTTC.

This clone came up a few times. The V and J genes are TRBV6-1 and TRBJ1-6, with D possibly TRBD1 on 5 matching bases. The CDR3 is 14 amino acids. In germline, CDR1 is MNHNS, CDR2 SASEGT. Between the trimmed V and J ends, which lost 3 bases and 6 bases, there was a span of 9 bases. In DNA, the CDR3 is TGTGCCAGCAGTGAGGGGGGTGGTAATTCACCCCTCCACTTT. It codes for CASSEGGGNSPLHF.

The chain is built from TRBV28 and TRBJ2-3; D possibly corresponds to TRBD1 (6 bases). Deletions cut 5 bases from V and 6 bases from J, with 27 bases between. CDR1 is MDHEN, CDR2 SYDVKM, per germline. This CDR3 is 18 amino acids long. The chain's CDR3 is CASSIELGGINTLDTQYF. In DNA form, the CDR3 reads TGTGCCAGCAGTATAGAACTAGGGGGAATTAATACTTTGGATACGCAGTATTTT.

The CDR3 loop is CASSPSRTGANYGYTF. The CDR3 bases are TGTGCCAGCTCACCGTCGCGGACAGGGGCTAACTATGGCTACACCTTC. The chain combines TRBV18 with TRBJ1-2, with 9 bases identical to TRBD1. Germline V lookup: CDR1 KGHSH, CDR2 LQKENI. V shed 3 bases, J shed 0 bases, and the junction held 5 bases outside the gene matches. This CDR3 has 16 amino acids.

The V call is TRBV11-3, the J call TRBJ1-1; unclear D gene. The CDR3 consists of 13 residues. Germline V CDR1 and CDR2: SGHNT, YENEEA. Trimming cost V 0 bases and J 4 bases, with 6 bases left between them. The CDR3 coding sequence is TGTGCCAGCAGCTTAGAGATAGGCACTGAAGCTTTCTTT. Translating it yields CASSLEIGTEAFF.

The rearrangement joins TRBV19 to TRBJ2-5; D call uncertain. This CDR3 is 12 amino acids long. V was trimmed by 4 bases and J by 5 bases, leaving 8 bases between them. Per the germline V gene, CDR1 is LNHDA and CDR2 is SQIVND (reference sequence). CDR3 nucleotide sequence: TGTGCCAGTAGTAAAGATTTGGAGACCCAGTACTTC. Translating gives CASSKDLETQYF. The whole variable domain, filled in from reference TRBV19 and TRBJ2-5, reads DGGITQSPKYLFRKEGQNVTLSCEQNLNHDAMYWYRQDPGQGLRLIYYSQIVNDFQKGDIAEGYSVSREKKESFPLTVTSAQKNPTAFYLCASSKDLETQYFGPGTRLLVL.

The chain couples TRBV7-6 to TRBJ1-3; unclear D gene. There are 15 residues in the CDR3. Germline values: CDR1 SGHVS, CDR2 FNYEAQ. V was pared by 1 base and J by 0 bases, with 7 bases between. In DNA, the CDR3 is TGTGCCAGCAGCTTAGGAGGCCACTCTGGAAACACCATATATTTT. Amino acids: CASSLGGHSGNTIYF.